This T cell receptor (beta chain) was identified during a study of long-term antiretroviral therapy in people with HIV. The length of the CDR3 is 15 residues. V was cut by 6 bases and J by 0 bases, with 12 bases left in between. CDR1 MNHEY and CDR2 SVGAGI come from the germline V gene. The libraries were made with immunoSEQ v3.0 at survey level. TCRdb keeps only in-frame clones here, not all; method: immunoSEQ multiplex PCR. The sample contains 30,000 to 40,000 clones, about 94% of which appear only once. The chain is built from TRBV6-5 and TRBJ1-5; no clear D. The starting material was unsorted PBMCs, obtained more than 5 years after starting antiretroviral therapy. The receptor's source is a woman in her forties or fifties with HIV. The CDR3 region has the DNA TGTGCCAGCAGACCGAGGACGGATAGCAATCAGCCCCAGCATTTT. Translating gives CASRPRTDSNQPQHF.